Listed below are T cell receptor beta chains from one sample, sequenced in a study of T cells in Graves' hyperthyroidism and ophthalmopathy. TCRdb re-called the multiplex PCR reads with MiXCR, one entry per CDR3 protein. Found here are hundreds of thousands of distinct CDR3 sequences, roughly 15% of them singletons; the top ten hold 13%. Source material: blood. The receptor source for this set is a man younger than 30 with Graves' ophthalmopathy. CDR3s include the opening cysteine and the closing phenylalanine or tryptophan. Each record gives: V gene, clone size, J gene, D gene, CDR3 DNA, CDR3 protein. D genes are given only for firm matches. The size of a clone is reported for some rows only, either as once, few or many, or as a class for expanded clones.

v_gene: TRBV4-1
abundance: many
j_gene: TRBJ2-3
d_gene: TRBD1
CDR3nt: TGCGCCAGCAGCCTCCTTGGACAGGGGGCAGGAGATACGCAGTATTTT
CDR3aa: CASSLLGQGAGDTQYF

v_gene: TRBV27
abundance: many
j_gene: TRBJ2-7
d_gene: TRBD2
CDR3nt: TGTGCCAGCAGTACCCTCCTAGCGGGAGGTTCCTACGAGCAGTACTTC
CDR3aa: CASSTLLAGGSYEQYF

v_gene: TRBV7-2
abundance: many
j_gene: TRBJ1-2
d_gene: TRBD1
CDR3nt: TGTGCCAGCAGCCCCGACAGGGGGCAAGGCTACACCTTC
CDR3aa: CASSPDRGQGYTF

v_gene: TRBV7-3
abundance: many
j_gene: TRBJ2-1
d_gene: TRBD2
CDR3nt: TGTGCCAGCAGCTTAGAAAGCGGGAGGGCCTCTGAGCAGTTCTTC
CDR3aa: CASSLESGRASEQFF

v_gene: TRBV4-1
abundance: -
j_gene: TRBJ1-5
d_gene: TRBD1
CDR3nt: TGCGCCAGCAGCCAGACAGGGGAACGGCCCCAGCATTTT
CDR3aa: CASSQTGERPQHF

v_gene: TRBV2
abundance: many
j_gene: TRBJ2-3
d_gene: TRBD1
CDR3nt: TGTGCCAGCAGTGAAAACATGGGACAGGGGTTATTAGATACGCAGTATTTT
CDR3aa: CASSENMGQGLLDTQYF

v_gene: TRBV6-1
abundance: -
j_gene: TRBJ1-3
d_gene: TRBD1
CDR3nt: TGTGCCAGCAGCCCGGGACAGGGTGTCTACACCATATATTTT
CDR3aa: CASSPGQGVYTIYF

v_gene: TRBV12-3/TRBV12-4
abundance: many
j_gene: TRBJ2-3
d_gene: -
CDR3nt: TGTGCCAGCAGTTTCTCGGCAGATACGCAGTATTTT
CDR3aa: CASSFSADTQYF

v_gene: TRBV10-3
abundance: -
j_gene: TRBJ2-3
d_gene: TRBD2
CDR3nt: TGTGCCATCAGTGAGTCGGCTAGCGGGGGAACGCAGTATTTT
CDR3aa: CAISESASGGTQYF

v_gene: TRBV2
abundance: many
j_gene: TRBJ1-5
d_gene: -
CDR3nt: TGTGCCAGCAGTGAAAGGTTATATAGCAATCAGCCCCAGCATTTT
CDR3aa: CASSERLYSNQPQHF

v_gene: TRBV6-6
abundance: -
j_gene: TRBJ2-5
d_gene: TRBD1
CDR3nt: TGTGCCAGCAGTTACGGGCAGGGGGCTTTTGAGACCCAGTACTTC
CDR3aa: CASSYGQGAFETQYF

v_gene: TRBV7-2
abundance: many
j_gene: TRBJ2-1
d_gene: -
CDR3nt: TGTGCCAGCAGCCCACTACGGACTAACACCTACAATGAGCAGTTCTTC
CDR3aa: CASSPLRTNTYNEQFF

v_gene: TRBV27
abundance: -
j_gene: TRBJ2-7
d_gene: TRBD1
CDR3nt: TGTGCCAGCAAGAACAGGGGAATTATGCACGAGCAGTACTTC
CDR3aa: CASKNRGIMHEQYF

v_gene: TRBV20-1
abundance: many
j_gene: TRBJ2-5
d_gene: -
CDR3nt: TGCAGTGCTAGTAAGACAGCCCAAGAGACCCAGTACTTC
CDR3aa: CSASKTAQETQYF

v_gene: TRBV29-1
abundance: few
j_gene: TRBJ2-7
d_gene: -
CDR3nt: TGCAGCGTTGTAGCCTACGAGCAGTACTTC
CDR3aa: CSVVAYEQYF

v_gene: TRBV11-2
abundance: -
j_gene: TRBJ1-1
d_gene: -
CDR3nt: TGTGCCAGCAGCCCAGCCGACACTGAAGCTTACTTT
CDR3aa: CASSPADTEAYF

v_gene: TRBV20-1
abundance: many
j_gene: TRBJ2-1
d_gene: TRBD2
CDR3nt: TGCAGTGCGGGACTAGCGGGGGTAACACCCTCTTCCTACAATGAGCAGTTCTTC
CDR3aa: CSAGLAGVTPSSYNEQFF

v_gene: TRBV7-8
abundance: many
j_gene: TRBJ1-4
d_gene: TRBD1
CDR3nt: TGTGCCAGCAGCTTTAGCGCAACGGCCAGGGACAGGGAAAAACTGTTTTTT
CDR3aa: CASSFSATARDREKLFF

v_gene: TRBV6-1
abundance: many
j_gene: TRBJ2-3
d_gene: -
CDR3nt: TGTGCCAGCAGTTCTATCCTAGCGCTATCCACAGATACGCAGTATTTT
CDR3aa: CASSSILALSTDTQYF

v_gene: TRBV6-1
abundance: many
j_gene: TRBJ1-5
d_gene: -
CDR3nt: TGTGCCAGCTCCGCGGTGTTGGATCTCAATCAGCCCCAGCATTTT
CDR3aa: CASSAVLDLNQPQHF

v_gene: TRBV4-2
abundance: few
j_gene: TRBJ2-1
d_gene: -
CDR3nt: TGTGCCAGCAGCACCCTAGAGCGGGTCGAGGAGCAGTTCTTC
CDR3aa: CASSTLERVEEQFF

v_gene: TRBV11-2
abundance: -
j_gene: TRBJ2-5
d_gene: -
CDR3nt: TGTGCCAGCAGCCGTAAGGGGGTGGGGACCCAGTACTTC
CDR3aa: CASSRKGVGTQYF

v_gene: TRBV6-5
abundance: -
j_gene: TRBJ2-7
d_gene: -
CDR3nt: TGTGCCAGCAGTTATGACGGGGTTGACTACGAGCAGTACTTC
CDR3aa: CASSYDGVDYEQYF

v_gene: TRBV19
abundance: -
j_gene: TRBJ2-7
d_gene: TRBD2
CDR3nt: TGTGCCAGTAGACCCGGGACTAGCGGAATCTACGAGCAGTACTTC
CDR3aa: CASRPGTSGIYEQYF

v_gene: TRBV19
abundance: few
j_gene: TRBJ1-2
d_gene: -
CDR3nt: TGTGCCAGTAGTATTCCAGGGTCACACCTTTATGGCTACACCTTC
CDR3aa: CASSIPGSHLYGYTF

v_gene: TRBV5-1
abundance: many
j_gene: TRBJ2-5
d_gene: -
CDR3nt: TGCGCCAGCAGCGCTAATCTCCAGGGCCGGGAGACCCAGTACTTC
CDR3aa: CASSANLQGRETQYF

v_gene: TRBV7-6
abundance: -
j_gene: TRBJ2-6
d_gene: -
CDR3nt: TGTGCCAGCAGCGTTAGTAGGTCAGGGGCTGGGGCCAACGTCCTGACTTTC
CDR3aa: CASSVSRSGAGANVLTF

v_gene: TRBV30
abundance: few
j_gene: TRBJ2-7
d_gene: TRBD2
CDR3nt: TGTGCCTGGGGACTAGCGGGAGTCCTCTACGAGCAGTACTTC
CDR3aa: CAWGLAGVLYEQYF

v_gene: TRBV14
abundance: many
j_gene: TRBJ2-1
d_gene: TRBD1
CDR3nt: TGTGCCAGCAGCTCGACAGGGAGCAATGAGCAGTTCTTC
CDR3aa: CASSSTGSNEQFF

v_gene: TRBV10-2
abundance: few
j_gene: TRBJ1-4
d_gene: -
CDR3nt: TGCGCCAGCAGTGCCGTCACAGGGAGGGAAAAACTGTTTTTT
CDR3aa: CASSAVTGREKLFF

v_gene: TRBV6-1
abundance: many
j_gene: TRBJ2-3
d_gene: -
CDR3nt: TGTGCCAGCAGTGAGGCAGGGCTGGCAACGCAGTATTTT
CDR3aa: CASSEAGLATQYF

v_gene: TRBV4-1
abundance: many
j_gene: TRBJ2-5
d_gene: TRBD1
CDR3nt: TGCGCCAGCAGCGTCCGGGACAGGGGCCAGACCCAGTACTTC
CDR3aa: CASSVRDRGQTQYF

v_gene: TRBV16
abundance: many
j_gene: TRBJ1-2
d_gene: -
CDR3nt: TGTGCCAGCAGCCAATGGACGGGCTACACCTTC
CDR3aa: CASSQWTGYTF

v_gene: TRBV19
abundance: few
j_gene: TRBJ1-2
d_gene: -
CDR3nt: TGTGCCAGTGGAGGCCCGGGGGCGGACTATGGCTACACCTTC
CDR3aa: CASGGPGADYGYTF

v_gene: TRBV20-1
abundance: few
j_gene: TRBJ2-7
d_gene: TRBD1
CDR3nt: TGCAGCCCCAGGGGGACCCTCTACGAGCAGTACTTC
CDR3aa: CSPRGTLYEQYF

v_gene: TRBV19
abundance: -
j_gene: TRBJ1-1
d_gene: -
CDR3nt: TGTGCCACTAAGACACCCTACACTGAAGCTTTCTTT
CDR3aa: CATKTPYTEAFF

v_gene: TRBV6-2/TRBV6-3
abundance: -
j_gene: TRBJ2-3
d_gene: -
CDR3nt: TGTGCCAGCAGTCGCAACCCAACTTTGGGGGGCACAGATACGCAGTATTTT
CDR3aa: CASSRNPTLGGTDTQYF

v_gene: TRBV28
abundance: -
j_gene: TRBJ2-1
d_gene: TRBD1
CDR3nt: TGTGCCAGCAGTTTAGATTTGGGACAGAAGACTTACAATGAGCAGTTCTTC
CDR3aa: CASSLDLGQKTYNEQFF

v_gene: TRBV6-4
abundance: many
j_gene: TRBJ2-2
d_gene: -
CDR3nt: TGTGCCAGCAGTTCCGAGGACACCGGGGAGCTGTTTTTT
CDR3aa: CASSSEDTGELFF

v_gene: TRBV11-2
abundance: -
j_gene: TRBJ2-3
d_gene: -
CDR3nt: TGTGCCAGCAGCTCCCAAGACCGGGGGTATGTGGATACGCAGTATTTT
CDR3aa: CASSSQDRGYVDTQYF

v_gene: TRBV27
abundance: many
j_gene: TRBJ1-4
d_gene: TRBD1
CDR3nt: TGTGCCAGCAGTACCCGCCATGGCAGGGGGGTTACTAATGAAAAACTGTTTTTT
CDR3aa: CASSTRHGRGVTNEKLFF

v_gene: TRBV6-6
abundance: many
j_gene: TRBJ2-5
d_gene: TRBD2
CDR3nt: TGTGCCAGCAGTTACACTAGCGGGAACCAAGAGACCCAGTACTTC
CDR3aa: CASSYTSGNQETQYF

v_gene: TRBV7-9
abundance: few
j_gene: TRBJ2-7
d_gene: -
CDR3nt: TGTGCCAGCAGCTTGCACGCGGGCTCATACGAGCAGTACTTC
CDR3aa: CASSLHAGSYEQYF

v_gene: TRBV6-4
abundance: -
j_gene: TRBJ1-2
d_gene: TRBD1
CDR3nt: TGTGCCAGCAGCCGACAGGGGTACCCTGACGGCTACACCTTC
CDR3aa: CASSRQGYPDGYTF

v_gene: TRBV6-2/TRBV6-3
abundance: many
j_gene: TRBJ2-5
d_gene: -
CDR3nt: TGTGCCAGCAGTTACCCTAGAAGGAAAGGAGAGACCCAGTACTTC
CDR3aa: CASSYPRRKGETQYF

v_gene: TRBV6-1
abundance: many
j_gene: TRBJ1-2
d_gene: -
CDR3nt: TGTGCCAGCAGAGGACAGTCCATAAATGGCTACACCTTC
CDR3aa: CASRGQSINGYTF

v_gene: TRBV7-2
abundance: many
j_gene: TRBJ2-7
d_gene: TRBD2
CDR3nt: TGTGCCAGCAGCTCCTACAGCGGGAGCTCCTACGAGCAGTACTTC
CDR3aa: CASSSYSGSSYEQYF

v_gene: TRBV20-1
abundance: few
j_gene: TRBJ1-1
d_gene: -
CDR3nt: TGCAGTGTTCTAGACAGCAGGAACACTGAAGCTTTCTTT
CDR3aa: CSVLDSRNTEAFF

v_gene: TRBV12-3/TRBV12-4
abundance: many
j_gene: TRBJ2-3
d_gene: -
CDR3nt: TGTGCCAGCAGTTTACGCCTAACAACCACAGATACGCAGTATTTT
CDR3aa: CASSLRLTTTDTQYF

v_gene: TRBV20-1
abundance: many
j_gene: TRBJ2-7
d_gene: -
CDR3nt: TGCAGTGCTAGGGATGAGGGTGGGAGCGCTTATCTCTACGAGCAGTACTTC
CDR3aa: CSARDEGGSAYLYEQYF

v_gene: TRBV27
abundance: -
j_gene: TRBJ1-1
d_gene: -
CDR3nt: TGTGCCAGCTTGGGAGGGTTGAACACTGAAGCTTTCTTT
CDR3aa: CASLGGLNTEAFF

v_gene: TRBV12-3/TRBV12-4
abundance: many
j_gene: TRBJ1-1
d_gene: -
CDR3nt: TGTGCCAGCAGTGTCAACGGGGGCGCTGAAGCTTTCTTT
CDR3aa: CASSVNGGAEAFF

v_gene: TRBV29-1
abundance: many
j_gene: TRBJ2-1
d_gene: TRBD1
CDR3nt: TGCAGCGTTGGACAGGGCTCCTACAATGAGCAGTTCTTC
CDR3aa: CSVGQGSYNEQFF

v_gene: TRBV5-5
abundance: many
j_gene: TRBJ2-5
d_gene: -
CDR3nt: TGTGCCAGCAGTATCGAGGACAGACCGCGAGAGACCCAGTACTTC
CDR3aa: CASSIEDRPRETQYF

v_gene: TRBV10-3
abundance: few
j_gene: TRBJ2-2
d_gene: -
CDR3nt: TGTGCCATCAGGTCGGCGGAAGGGGGGGAGCTGTTTTTT
CDR3aa: CAIRSAEGGELFF

v_gene: TRBV7-9
abundance: many
j_gene: TRBJ2-1
d_gene: TRBD2
CDR3nt: TGTGCCAGCAGCTTATGGACTAGCGGGAGTTACAATGAGCAGTTCTTC
CDR3aa: CASSLWTSGSYNEQFF

v_gene: TRBV7-8
abundance: many
j_gene: TRBJ1-2
d_gene: TRBD1
CDR3nt: TGTGCCAGCAGCCTGGGGGGGACAGGCTCTGGCTACACCTTC
CDR3aa: CASSLGGTGSGYTF